This paragraph reports one T cell receptor (beta chain). Its antigen specificity is not known. No qualities accompany the bases; no much larger clone lies one base away. The entry originates in a study of shared clonotypes between healthy human individuals (dated by TCRdb to about 2020). Background for the entire study: The cohort comprised a couple of women and a few men aged 18 to 49 years. For each donor, CD4 naive and CD4 memory were each run on three plates, CD8 naive on two plates, and CD8 memory on one plate. Blood TCR repertoires of roughly five healthy adults were deeply sequenced to estimate repertoire size and the extent of clonotype sharing between individuals. To increase sequencing depth and limit assay-specific biases, TCR repertoire library preparation and sequencing were carried out by different laboratories using diverse techniques. Leukapheresis yielded between about 0.9 and 9.5 billion PBMCs per donor. Findings and caveats that apply to the study as a whole: Naive subsets generally had larger estimated clonotype richness than memory subsets. Compared with non-shared clonotypes, clonotypes shared by all four sorted-subset donors had higher generation probabilities. The small number of donors limited the genetic and exposure-history diversity represented. Even with the large sequencing depth, rarefaction of the sorted-subset datasets indicated that sequencing was incomplete. Sampling was restricted to blood, and TCR repertoires in tissue are likely to differ from TCR repertoires in blood. Pairwise subsampling indicated that sequencing depth was expected to affect the degree of clonotype sharing among donors. When a handful of donors were compared, the shared fraction of clonotypes was about 5.4% for naive CD4, roughly 3.3% for naive CD8, 2% to 2.5% for memory CD4, and approximately 0.4% for memory CD8.

Deletion took 4 bases off V and 3 bases off J, with a span of 12 bases between the germline ends. From a lookup of the germline V gene, CDR1 and CDR2 are SNHLY and FYNNEI. The cysteine opens and the phenylalanine closes a CDR3 of 15 amino acids. Kept here is only the CDR3 DNA, which spans 45 bases and is read in frame from base 1. TCR CDR3 regions were amplified from genomic DNA by multiplex PCR using the deep immunoSEQ assay. Genomic DNA extracted from each cell subset was distributed evenly over all wells of several immunoSEQ 96-well plates, and each plate served as one replicate. For sorted subsets, 150 to 250 ng of genomic DNA, equivalent to around 31,000 T cell genomes, went into each replicate PCR. The purified libraries were quantified using a Qubit 3.0 fluorometer, sized with a Bioanalyzer 2100, and then quantified again using the KAPA Library Quantification kit. Every immunoSEQ 96-well plate was sequenced on a dedicated single-read 150-cycle Illumina NextSeq 550 flow cell. In the paper's pipeline: Because the immunoSEQ output held only junctional sequences and lacked quality scores, the filtering could not match the filtering applied to full-length reads. Sequences were annotated with PyIR, a Python wrapper for IgBLAST v1.9, using IMGT germline references to assign V/J genes and CDR3. Reads were filtered out if the reads had weak V/J assignments (E-value above 1e-6), no CDR3, stop codons, out-of-frame junctions, or ambiguous translated residues. V3J clonotypes were defined as sequences sharing an identical inferred V gene, J gene, and CDR3 amino acid sequence. To compute the percentage overlap between repertoires, the number of shared unique clonotypes was divided by the size of the smaller repertoire. Three approaches were used to assess repertoire richness: RTK rarefaction, the Chao1 estimator, and Recon v2.1 estimates of unobserved clonotypes. Generation probabilities were computed with OLGA for all TCRbeta clonotypes obtained by the gDNA method from several donors. TCRdb retrieved this table from immuneACCESS and kept in-frame rearrangements only. Not all clones are present; in checked studies, unresolved V genes account for under half, and no reason is known for the remainder. Clone size and the V and J calls come from that table; the DNA yielded D and trimming. Present in this sample are about 680,000 clones, about two thirds of which were seen just once. The ten most abundant clones make up approximately 1.8% of the sample.

The donors were healthy, HIV-negative adults who had no recently reported acute infections or vaccinations. Every donor was a Caucasian adult residing in Nashville, Tennessee, USA. CD4+ T cells were enriched by magnetic negative selection; naive cells were then positively selected on CD45RA, and the negative fraction formed the memory subset. Blood was obtained by leukapheresis, after which PBMCs were separated by Ficoll-Histopaque density gradient centrifugation and cryopreserved in liquid nitrogen vapor phase. Analytical flow cytometry was used to check the purity and quantity of every magnetically sorted T cell population. Each sorted fraction had its genomic DNA isolated and then quantified by UV absorbance on a Nanodrop 2000c.

The source of this sequence is a woman under 40 in good health. The chain employs TRBV2 and TRBJ1-4; a weak D assignment points to TRBD1 (5 bases agree). The sample was memory CD4+ T cells sorted from blood. The cell subset or site label of this sample denotes: CD45RA-negative fraction. The DNA reads as follows: TGTGCCAGCAGTGGGGGGACCCCATCTAATGAAAAACTGTTTTTT. It specifies CASSGGTPSNEKLFF. The CDR3 plus the reference TRBV2 and TRBJ1-4 genes for the other parts give the full variable domain: EPEVTQTPSHQVTQMGQEVILRCVPISNHLYFYWYRQILGQKVEFLVSFYNNEISEKSEIFDDQFSVERPDGSNFTLKIRSTKLEDSAMYFCASSGGTPSNEKLFFGSGTQLSVL.